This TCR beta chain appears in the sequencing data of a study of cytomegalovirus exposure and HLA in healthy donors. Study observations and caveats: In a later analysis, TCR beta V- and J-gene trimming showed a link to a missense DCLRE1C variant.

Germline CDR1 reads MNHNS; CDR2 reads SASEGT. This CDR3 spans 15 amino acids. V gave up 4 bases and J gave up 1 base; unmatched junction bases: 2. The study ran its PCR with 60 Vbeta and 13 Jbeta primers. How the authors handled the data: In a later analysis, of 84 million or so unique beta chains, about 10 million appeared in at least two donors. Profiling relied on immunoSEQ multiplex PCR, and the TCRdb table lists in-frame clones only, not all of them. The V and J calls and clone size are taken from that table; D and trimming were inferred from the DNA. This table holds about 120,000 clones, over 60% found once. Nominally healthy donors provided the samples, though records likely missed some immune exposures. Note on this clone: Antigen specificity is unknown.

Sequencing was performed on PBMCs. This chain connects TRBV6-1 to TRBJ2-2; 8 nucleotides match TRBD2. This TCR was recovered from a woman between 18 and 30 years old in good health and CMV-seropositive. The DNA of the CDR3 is TGTGCCAGCAGTGGTAGCGGGATGAACACCGGGGAGCTGTTTTTT. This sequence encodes CASSGSGMNTGELFF.